The clone carrying this TCR beta chain was counted between two and nine times. Its antigen is as yet unknown. The data stem from a study of identical twins. Template switching added a universal primer binding site, and final cDNA carried unique molecular identifiers. TCRdb used MiXCR to reprocess the 5' RACE reads, holding one entry per CDR3 protein. The sample includes over 600,000 distinct CDR3 sequences, roughly 20% of them seen just once. Findings of the study overall: Invariant MAIT and iNKT cells could partly confound zero-insertion analyses. Insertions were reduced in abundant cord blood beta clonotypes but not in memory repertoires.

No donor was unhealthy or non-Caucasian. These data were also filed under a second study, of T cells expressing NK-cell markers.

The sequence came from a woman aged 18-29 years in good health. What was sequenced was PBMCs.

CDR3 DNA: TGTGCCAGCACAGGGTTCGGTCCGTTGGATGGCTACACCTTC. Encoded protein: CASTGFGPLDGYTF. The chain has TRBV6-2 or TRBV6-3 and TRBJ1-2; D may be TRBD1 (5 bases). CDR1 MNHEY and CDR2 SVGEGT come from the germline V gene. The CDR3 contains 14 residues. With 7 bases removed from V and 6 bases from J, the gap between germline ends came to 18 bases.